The 25 T cell receptor beta chains in this list originate from one sample, sequenced in a study of T cells expressing NK-cell markers. Reanalyzing the 5' RACE reads, TCRdb keeps one entry per CDR3 protein, without DNA. The sample data list about 460,000 distinct CDR3 sequences. The sequencing sample was made of blood T cells: a sorted CD56 or NKG2C T cell subset, CD4+ or CD8+ T cells, or bulk PBMC T cells (not recorded which). Receptors were obtained from a woman in her forties or fifties in good health.

CDR3: CATSDPRGRYEQYF. This chain connects TRBV24-1 to TRBJ2-7; TCRdb outputs TRBD1, but without DNA this stays unchecked. The CDR3 length is 14 residues. The germline V gene encodes CDR1 KGHDR and CDR2 SFDVKD.

V usage is TRBV6-5 and J usage is TRBJ1-4. The germline CDR1 and CDR2 sequences are MNHEY and SVGAGI. The CDR3 has 16 residues. CDR3 in amino acids: CASSYAVGSTAEKLFF.

The genes are TRBV12-3 or TRBV12-4 and TRBJ2-5. This CDR3 has 14 residues. CDR3 sequence reads: CASSLVSKQETQYF.

This sequence joins TRBV3-1 and TRBJ2-1. Germline CDR1 is LGHDT and CDR2 is YNNKEL (reference sequence). This CDR3 has 12 amino acids. CDR3 loop: CASSRGRLKQFF.

V is TRBV25-1 and J is TRBJ2-5; without DNA, the TCRdb call of TRBD2 cannot be checked. Germline V CDR1 and CDR2: MGHDK, SYGVNS. The CDR3 spans 14 residues. The CDR3 loop reads CASSEFRGRETQYF. Full variable domain (remainder filled in from reference TRBV25-1 and TRBJ2-5): EADIYQTPRYLVIGTGKKITLECSQTMGHDKMYWYQQDPGMELHLIHYSYGVNSTEKGDLSSESTVSRIRTEHFPLTLESARPSHTSQYLCASSEFRGRETQYFGPGTRLLVL.

This rearrangement joins TRBV2 to TRBJ1-5; TCRdb outputs TRBD1, but without DNA this stays unchecked. Germline assignment: CDR1 SNHLY and CDR2 FYNNEI. The CDR3 is made up of 14 amino acids. This CDR3 is CASTRDRASEPQHF.

This rearrangement joins TRBV4-2 to TRBJ2-2. The CDR3 spans 14 residues. The germline gives CDR1 LGHNA, CDR2 YNFKEQ. This chain's CDR3 is CASSQDKSNGELFF.

The chain is built from TRBV5-6 and TRBJ2-1; TCRdb lists TRBD1, though no DNA is available to test this call. In germline, CDR1 is SGHDT, CDR2 YYEEEE. This CDR3 contains 15 residues. The chain's CDR3 is CASSPLLSSYNEQFF.

J is TRBJ2-5 and V is TRBV11-2; the D call of TRBD2 rests on TCRdb alone, since no DNA is present to check it. Per the germline V gene, CDR1 is SGHAT and CDR2 is FQNNGV. This CDR3 spans 15 amino acids. The CDR3 region is CASSLHGGSEATQYF. Drawing the rest from reference TRBV11-2 and TRBJ2-5, the complete variable domain is EAGVAQSPRYKIIEKRQSVAFWCNPISGHATLYWYQQILGQGPKLLIQFQNNGVVDDSQLPKDRFSAERLKGVDSTLKIQPAKLEDSAVYLCASSLHGGSEATQYFGPGTRLLVL.

The chain employs TRBV5-1 and TRBJ1-5. CDR1 and CDR2 (germline): SGHRS, YFSETQ. The CDR3 extends over 16 amino acids. CDR3 in amino acids: CASSSDGWNSNQPQHF.

The V and J genes are TRBV4-1 and TRBJ1-2; TCRdb names TRBD1, which stays unverified in the absence of DNA. The CDR3 contains 13 residues. CDR1 and CDR2 (germline): MGHRA, YSYEKL. The CDR3 here is CASSHPDGQGYTF.

J is TRBJ2-6 and V is TRBV5-1; TCRdb picks TRBD2, but there is no DNA to check that call. The germline CDR1 and CDR2 sequences are SGHRS and YFSETQ. CDR3 length equals 17 residues. The CDR3 spells CASSRGTMVSGANVLTF.

The rearrangement uses TRBV29-1 and TRBJ2-1. Per the germline V gene, CDR1 is SQVTM and CDR2 is ANQGSEA. CDR3 length equals 11 residues. CDR3 amino acids: CSLSVANEQFF.

V and J are TRBV15 and TRBJ2-3; TCRdb calls TRBD1, which cannot be checked without DNA. The CDR3 has 16 amino acids. Germline CDR1 and CDR2: LNHNV and YYDKDF (reference sequence). The CDR3: CATSSGGLISTDTQYF.

The chain employs TRBV5-1 and TRBJ2-3; TCRdb's assignment of TRBD2 cannot be checked, as there is no DNA. The CDR3 has 17 amino acids. Germline V gene sequence: CDR1 SGHRS, CDR2 YFSETQ. CDR3 region: CASSIGLAGGPVDTQYF. Full variable domain (outside the CDR3, taken from reference TRBV5-1 and TRBJ2-3): KAGVTQTPRYLIKTRGQQVTLSCSPISGHRSVSWYQQTPGQGLQFLFEYFSETQRNKGNFPGRFSGRQFSNSRSEMNVSTLELGDSALYLCASSIGLAGGPVDTQYFGPGTRLTVL.

The J gene is TRBJ1-2, the V gene TRBV12-3 or TRBV12-4. This CDR3 has 12 amino acids. CDR3 sequence: CASSSSNYGYTF.

The chain has TRBV5-1 and TRBJ1-2. CDR1 SGHRS and CDR2 YFSETQ come from the germline V gene. This CDR3 is built from 13 residues. CDR3 sequence: CASSLAGFTGYTF.

V and J are TRBV20-1 and TRBJ1-1. This CDR3 has 14 amino acids. CDR1 and CDR2 (germline): DFQATT, SNEGSKA (reference sequence). CDR3: CSAQKGSGFPMAFF.

This sequence joins TRBV20-1 and TRBJ2-7. This CDR3 spans 13 amino acids. Germline V gives CDR1 DFQATT, CDR2 SNEGSKA (reference sequence). CDR3 sequence reads: CSARPGTPYEQYF.

V gene TRBV18 combines with J gene TRBJ1-1. The CDR3 covers 14 residues. Germline-derived CDR1 and CDR2 are KGHSH and LQKENI. CDR3 sequence: CASSRLDRFTEAFF.

V is TRBV5-1 and J is TRBJ2-2; with no DNA, the TCRdb D assignment of TRBD2 cannot be verified. This CDR3 has 18 amino acids. Germline loops: CDR1 SGHRS, CDR2 YFSETQ. The CDR3 sequence: CASSRDLRRETNTGELFF.

The chain links TRBV15 to TRBJ1-2. CDR1 and CDR2 from the germline V gene are LNHNV and YYDKDF (reference sequence). The CDR3 runs 13 residues. The CDR3 spells CATSTDADYGYTF.

This chain uses TRBV28 with TRBJ2-5; the D call from TCRdb, TRBD2, cannot be confirmed without DNA. CDR3 length: 14 amino acids. CDR1 and CDR2 from the germline V gene are MDHEN and SYDVKM. Here the CDR3 reads CASSLSGNRETQYF.

The rearrangement links TRBV20-1 to TRBJ2-1; TCRdb returns TRBD1, unconfirmable since there is no DNA. The V gene's germline CDR1 is DFQATT and CDR2 SNEGSKA (reference sequence). The CDR3 is made up of 15 amino acids. This CDR3 reads CSARVPAPTYNEQFF.

The V gene is TRBV7-2, the J gene TRBJ2-1; TCRdb selects TRBD2, and the lack of DNA leaves this call unchecked. CDR1 is SGHTA, CDR2 FQGNSA, per germline. The CDR3 has 13 residues. CDR3 protein: CASSSRLALAEFF.